Below are 24 T cell receptor beta chains sequenced from a single sample in a study of somatic mutations in cytotoxic T cells in rheumatoid arthritis. Produced via immunoSEQ multiplex PCR; TCRdb's table is partial and in-frame only. The sample yields 19,000 or so clones, roughly nine tenths seen once. Source material: CD8+ T cells sorted from blood. The receptors come from a man between 40 and 49 years old in good health.

The CDR3 DNA is TGCGCCAGCAGCCAAAAGCGACCTAGCACAGATACGCAGTATTTT. This codes for CASSQKRPSTDTQYF. V and J are TRBV4-1 and TRBJ2-3; D unclear. Trimming took off 2 bases at V and 0 bases at J, with 9 bases between the two ends. The CDR3 runs 15 residues. CDR1 and CDR2 from the germline V gene are MGHRA and YSYEKL.

V is TRBV27 and J is TRBJ2-1, with 7 bases that match TRBD2. From germline, CDR1 is MNHEY and CDR2 SMNVEV (reference sequence). The V gene end was trimmed by 3 bases and the J gene end by 9 bases; junction bases not matched to a gene: 8. CDR3 size: 14 residues. The CDR3 is CASSLIGGSGEQFF. CDR3 in DNA: TGTGCCAGCAGTTTGATTGGCGGGAGTGGTGAGCAGTTCTTC.

The rearrangement joins TRBV28 to TRBJ2-3; the D is unclear. Germline CDR1 MDHEN, CDR2 SYDVKM. Trimming took off 2 bases at V and 3 bases at J, with 12 bases between the two ends. There are 15 residues in the CDR3. The CDR3 nucleotides are TGTGCCAGCAGTTTAATGAGCCCGGCGACAGATACGCAGTATTTT. It is translated as CASSLMSPATDTQYF.

V and J are TRBV11-2 and TRBJ1-2, with 7 positions matching TRBD1. The CDR3 extends over 14 amino acids. Germline V gene data show CDR1 as SGHAT and CDR2 as FQNNGV. The J segment lost 5 bases and the V segment lost 5 bases, leaving 8 bases of the junction unmatched. Here the CDR3 reads CASSPTGTAYGYTF. The CDR3 coding sequence is TGTGCCAGCAGCCCCACCGGGACAGCGTATGGCTACACCTTC.

The rearrangement links TRBV15 to TRBJ2-7, with D perhaps assigned TRBD1 or TRBD2 (5 bases each). V gave up 1 base and J gave up 3 bases, with 13 bases separating them. This CDR3 comprises 15 residues. Germline V CDR1 and CDR2: LNHNV, YYDKDF (reference sequence). The CDR3 DNA reads as TGTGCCACCAGCAGAGTTGGGGGAGCAGGCTACGAGCAGTACTTC. Amino acid sequence: CATSRVGGAGYEQYF.

This clone was seen just once. The chain has TRBV28 and TRBJ2-1, with D hard to call. The CDR3 covers 13 residues. V gave up 6 bases and J gave up 5 bases, with 11 bases separating them. CDR1 and CDR2 from the germline V gene are MDHEN and SYDVKM. DNA of the CDR3: TGTGCCAGCAGCCCCCGATGGAACAATGAGCAGTTCTTC. This gives the protein CASSPRWNNEQFF.

This rearrangement joins TRBV6-1 to TRBJ1-2, with 11 positions matching TRBD1. V was pared by 6 bases and J by 4 bases, with 7 bases of the junction left unmatched. The germline V gene encodes CDR1 MNHNS and CDR2 SASEGT. CDR3 length equals 15 residues. The CDR3 region is CASSATGTGGYGYTF. The DNA for the CDR3 is TGTGCCAGCAGCGCTACCGGGACAGGGGGCTATGGCTACACCTTC.

The rearrangement joins TRBV12-5 to TRBJ2-5; 8 bases are shared with TRBD2. Unmatched junction bases numbered 13, after V lost 3 bases and J lost 4 bases. Germline V lookup: CDR1 LGHNT, CDR2 FRNRAP. This CDR3 has 17 residues. The CDR3 region is CASGFTSGGLIPETQYF. Written as DNA, the CDR3 is TGTGCTAGTGGTTTTACCTCGGGAGGGCTGATCCCAGAGACCCAGTACTTC.

V and J are TRBV27 and TRBJ2-4, with 11 bases fitting TRBD2. Trimming took 6 bases from V and 7 from J; bases not matched to a gene: 8. The CDR3 covers 15 residues. The germline V gene encodes CDR1 MNHEY and CDR2 SMNVEV (reference sequence). This chain's CDR3 is CASSLGSSGRNIQYF. The DNA of the CDR3 is TGTGCCAGCAGCCTAGGGTCTAGCGGGAGGAACATTCAGTACTTC.

The genes are TRBV28 and TRBJ2-1; no clear D. CDR1 and CDR2 (germline): MDHEN, SYDVKM. Trimming shortened V by 5 bases and J by 9 bases, and 8 bases separated the two germline ends. This CDR3 contains 11 residues. DNA of the CDR3: TGTGCCAGCAGTCGTTCGGCTGAGCAGTTCTTC. Translated, it gives CASSRSAEQFF.

This clone has only a few counts. The rearrangement uses TRBV28 and TRBJ1-1; D remains ambiguous. V shed 5 bases and J shed 1 base, with 29 bases lying between them. CDR3 length equals 20 residues. Per the germline V gene, CDR1 is MDHEN and CDR2 is SYDVKM. CDR3: CASSSPAPGPQVGRNTEAFF. In nucleotides, the CDR3 is TGTGCCAGCAGTAGCCCCGCTCCGGGTCCCCAAGTGGGGAGGAACACTGAAGCTTTCTTT.

The rearrangement joins TRBV12-2 to TRBJ2-5. TRBV12-2 is a pseudogene locus. The CDR3 is 16 amino acids. The CDR3 reads CASRLAPPRIQETQYF. The CDR3 DNA reads TGTGCAAGTCGCTTAGCGCCTCCACGTATCCAAGAGACCCAGTACTTC.

The V gene is TRBV4-1, the J gene TRBJ1-1, with D perhaps matching TRBD1 (5 bases). The CDR3 runs 13 residues. Germline V gives CDR1 MGHRA, CDR2 YSYEKL. V was pared by 1 base and J by 3 bases, with 6 bases between. This chain's CDR3 is CASSQGQYTEAFF. CDR3 bases: TGCGCCAGCAGCCAAGGACAGTACACTGAAGCTTTCTTT.

This chain joins TRBV6-5 and TRBJ2-1, with D uncertain. The CDR3 extends over 13 amino acids. With 0 bases removed from V and 5 bases from J, the gap between germline ends came to 5 bases. Germline loops: CDR1 MNHEY, CDR2 SVGAGI. The CDR3 spells CASSYSGNNEQFF. The DNA for the CDR3 is TGTGCCAGCAGTTACTCAGGGAACAATGAGCAGTTCTTC.

The genes are TRBV7-2 and TRBJ2-1; D not certain. This CDR3 comprises 15 residues. Germline CDR1 reads SGHTA; CDR2 reads FQGNSA. The V end was cut by 1 base, the J end by 4 bases, with 11 bases between. CDR3 region: CASSLGGYGYNEQFF. The DNA of the CDR3 is TGTGCCAGCAGCTTAGGCGGCTACGGATACAATGAGCAGTTCTTC.

The V gene is TRBV5-8, the J gene TRBJ1-5, with no clear D. CDR3 length: 15 residues. Trimming removed 0 bases from V and 9 bases from J, with 16 bases in between. Germline assignment: CDR1 SGHTS and CDR2 YDEGEE. The CDR3 DNA is TGTGCCAGCAGCTTGGACGGACCTCCCTTGGGGCCCCAGCATTTT. Encoded protein: CASSLDGPPLGPQHF.

The chain employs TRBV27 and TRBJ2-7; 9 positions match TRBD1. Germline values: CDR1 MNHEY, CDR2 SMNVEV (reference sequence). The CDR3 extends over 17 amino acids. V gave up 1 base and J gave up 2 bases; unmatched junction bases: 9. The CDR3 protein is CASSLWGRGTGPYEQYF. The CDR3 DNA reads TGTGCCAGCAGTTTATGGGGAAGGGGGACAGGGCCCTACGAGCAGTACTTC.

V and J are TRBV11-3 and TRBJ2-1; 13 bases align to TRBD2. The CDR3 is 15 residues long. CDR1 SGHNT and CDR2 YENEEA come from the germline V gene. The J segment lost 5 bases and the V segment lost 4 bases, leaving 2 bases of the junction unmatched. DNA for the CDR3: TGTGCCAGCAGCTCCGGGACTAGCGGGAACAATGAGCAGTTCTTC. As protein: CASSSGTSGNNEQFF. The full variable domain, in which reference TRBV11-3 and TRBJ2-1 provide the parts outside the CDR3, is EAGVVQSPRYKIIEKKQPVAFWCNPISGHNTLYWYLQNLGQGPELLIRYENEEAVDDSQLPKDRFSAERLKGVDSTLKIQPAELGDSAVYLCASSSGTSGNNEQFFGPGTRLTVL.

The DNA of the CDR3 is TGCGCCAGCAGCCAAGGCCCGGGACTAGCGGGATACGAGCAGTACTTC. Protein product: CASSQGPGLAGYEQYF. The rearrangement uses TRBV4-3 and TRBJ2-7; 13 nucleotides agree with TRBD2. Germline V gives CDR1 LGHNA, CDR2 YSLEER. CDR3 length equals 16 residues. Unmatched junction bases numbered 4, after V lost 1 base and J lost 4 bases.

This rearrangement joins TRBV6-4 to TRBJ1-4, with TRBD1 as a possible D gene (5 bases). The ends were cut back, 4 bases at V and 6 bases at J, with 24 bases in the middle. This CDR3 has 18 residues. Germline V CDR1 and CDR2: MRHNA, SNTAGT. CDR3 nucleotide sequence: TGTGCCAGCAGTGGCCATCAACGGGGCCTAAGAGATGATGAAAAACTGTTTTTT. Translating it yields CASSGHQRGLRDDEKLFF.

This rearrangement joins TRBV27 to TRBJ1-1, with a weak D call TRBD1 (5 bases). Germline values: CDR1 MNHEY, CDR2 SMNVEV (reference sequence). CDR3 length: 14 residues. The V end lost 6 bases, the J end lost 3 bases, and 14 bases lay between the germline ends. This CDR3 is CASRSLRGDTEAFF. CDR3 coding DNA: TGTGCCAGCAGATCCCTTAGGGGCGACACTGAAGCTTTCTTT.

The chain's CDR3 is CASRFGAGGYHEQFF. DNA for the CDR3: TGTGCCAGCAGATTCGGAGCAGGGGGCTATCATGAGCAGTTCTTC. This chain links TRBV6-5 with TRBJ2-1; 8 nucleotides match TRBD1. With V trimmed by 6 bases and J by 8 bases, 12 bases remained unmatched. CDR1 MNHEY and CDR2 SVGAGI come from the germline V gene. There are 15 residues in the CDR3.

The V and J genes are TRBV7-8 and TRBJ2-3; 12 bases align to TRBD2. This CDR3 is 17 amino acids long. J was trimmed by 2 bases and V by 5 bases; bases with no gene match: 8. The germline V gene encodes CDR1 SGHVS and CDR2 FQNEAQ. CDR3 in DNA: TGTGCCAGCAGCCTCAATCTAGCGGGAGGGCCCACAGATACGCAGTATTTT. It codes for CASSLNLAGGPTDTQYF.

This clone was detected a few times. J is TRBJ2-1 and V is TRBV10-1; D gene unclear. This CDR3 is built from 14 residues. V lost 1 base and J 0 bases, leaving 4 bases between the germline ends. Germline V lookup: CDR1 WNHNN, CDR2 SYGVQD (reference sequence). CDR3 in DNA: TGCGCCAGCAGTGAGTTTGGCTCCTACAATGAGCAGTTCTTC. This codes for CASSEFGSYNEQFF.